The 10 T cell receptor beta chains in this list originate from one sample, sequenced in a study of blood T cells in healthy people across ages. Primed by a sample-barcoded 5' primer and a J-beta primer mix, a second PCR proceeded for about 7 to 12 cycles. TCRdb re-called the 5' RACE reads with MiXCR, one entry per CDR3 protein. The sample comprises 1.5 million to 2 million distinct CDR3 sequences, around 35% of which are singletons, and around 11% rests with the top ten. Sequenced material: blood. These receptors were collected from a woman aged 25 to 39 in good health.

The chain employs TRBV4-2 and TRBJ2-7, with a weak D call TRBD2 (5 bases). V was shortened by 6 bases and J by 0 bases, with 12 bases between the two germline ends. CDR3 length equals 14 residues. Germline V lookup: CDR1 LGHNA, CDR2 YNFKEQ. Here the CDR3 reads CASSRAESSYEQYF. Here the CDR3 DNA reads TGTGCCAGCAGTAGAGCGGAAAGCTCCTACGAGCAGTACTTC.

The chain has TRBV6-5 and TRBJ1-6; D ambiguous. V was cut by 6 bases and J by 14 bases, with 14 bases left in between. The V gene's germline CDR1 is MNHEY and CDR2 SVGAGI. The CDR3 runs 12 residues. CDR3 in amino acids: CASRGSRAALHF. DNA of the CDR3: TGTGCCAGCAGGGGCTCGCGGGCAGCCCTCCACTTT.

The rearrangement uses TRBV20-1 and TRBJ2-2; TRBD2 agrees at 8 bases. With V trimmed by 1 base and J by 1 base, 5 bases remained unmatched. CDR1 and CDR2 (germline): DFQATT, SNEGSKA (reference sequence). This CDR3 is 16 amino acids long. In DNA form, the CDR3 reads TGCAGTGCTAGAGGTACTCTAGCGGGGAACACCGGGGAGCTGTTTTTT. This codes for CSARGTLAGNTGELFF.

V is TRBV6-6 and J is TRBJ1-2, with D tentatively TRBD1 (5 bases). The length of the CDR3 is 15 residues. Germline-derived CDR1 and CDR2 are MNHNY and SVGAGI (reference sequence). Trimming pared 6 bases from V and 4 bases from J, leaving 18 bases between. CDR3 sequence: CASSRGRTPAYGYTF. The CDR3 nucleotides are TGTGCCAGCAGCCGGGGACGCACACCGGCCTATGGCTACACCTTC.

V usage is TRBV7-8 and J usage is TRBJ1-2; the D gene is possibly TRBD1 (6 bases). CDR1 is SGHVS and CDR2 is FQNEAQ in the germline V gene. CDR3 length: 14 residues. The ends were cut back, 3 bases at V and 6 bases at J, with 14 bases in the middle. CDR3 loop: CASSLSGDHDGYTF. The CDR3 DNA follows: TGTGCCAGCAGCTTGTCAGGGGATCATGATGGCTACACCTTC.

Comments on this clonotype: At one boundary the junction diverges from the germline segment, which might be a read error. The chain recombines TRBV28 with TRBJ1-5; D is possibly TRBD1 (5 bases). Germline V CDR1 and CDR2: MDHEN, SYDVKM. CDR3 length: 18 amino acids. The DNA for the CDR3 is TGTGCCAGCAGACACCTATCATTCGGGGTTTGGGGCAATCGGCCCCAGCATTTT. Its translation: CASRHLSFGVWGNRPQHF.

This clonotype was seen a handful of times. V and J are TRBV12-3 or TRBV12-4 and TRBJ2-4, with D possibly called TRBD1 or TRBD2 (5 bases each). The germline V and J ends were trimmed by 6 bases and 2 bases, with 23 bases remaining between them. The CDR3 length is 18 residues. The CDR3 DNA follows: TGTGCCAGCAGCCACCGAGGATCACGGTCGGGGCCCAAAAACATTCAGTACTTC. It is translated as CASSHRGSRSGPKNIQYF.

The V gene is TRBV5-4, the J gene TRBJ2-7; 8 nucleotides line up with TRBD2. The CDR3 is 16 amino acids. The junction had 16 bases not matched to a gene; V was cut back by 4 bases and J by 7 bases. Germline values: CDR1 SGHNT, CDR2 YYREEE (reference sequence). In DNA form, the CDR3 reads TGTGCCAGCAGCGAGGGAAACAGCGGGAGTTTGGGAGAGCAGTACTTC. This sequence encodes CASSEGNSGSLGEQYF.

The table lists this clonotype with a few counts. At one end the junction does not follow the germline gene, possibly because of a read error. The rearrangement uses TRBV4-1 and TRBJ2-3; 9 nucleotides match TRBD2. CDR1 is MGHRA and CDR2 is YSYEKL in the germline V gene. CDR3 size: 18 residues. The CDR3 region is CASSQDQESGTSRDTQYF. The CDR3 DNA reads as TGCGCCAGCAGCCAAGACCAGGAGTCAGGGACTAGCAGAGATACGCAGTATTTT.

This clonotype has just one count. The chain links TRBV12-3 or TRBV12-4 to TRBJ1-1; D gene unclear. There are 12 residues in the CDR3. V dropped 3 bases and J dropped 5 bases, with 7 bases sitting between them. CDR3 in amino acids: CASSFEPTEAFF. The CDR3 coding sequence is TGTGCCAGCAGTTTCGAACCAACTGAAGCTTTCTTT.